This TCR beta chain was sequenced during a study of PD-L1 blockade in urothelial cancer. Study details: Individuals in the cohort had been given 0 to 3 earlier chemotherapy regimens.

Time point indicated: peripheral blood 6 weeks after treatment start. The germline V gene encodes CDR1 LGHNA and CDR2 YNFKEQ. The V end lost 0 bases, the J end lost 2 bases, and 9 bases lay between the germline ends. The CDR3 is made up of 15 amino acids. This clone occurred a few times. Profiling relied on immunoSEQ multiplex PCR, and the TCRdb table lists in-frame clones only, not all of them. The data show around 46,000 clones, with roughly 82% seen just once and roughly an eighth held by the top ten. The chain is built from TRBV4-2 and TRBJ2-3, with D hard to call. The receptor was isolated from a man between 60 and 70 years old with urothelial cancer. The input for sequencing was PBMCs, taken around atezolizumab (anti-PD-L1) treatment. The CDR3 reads CASSQEARSTDTQYF. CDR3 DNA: TGTGCCAGCAGCCAAGAGGCGAGGTCCACAGATACGCAGTATTTT.